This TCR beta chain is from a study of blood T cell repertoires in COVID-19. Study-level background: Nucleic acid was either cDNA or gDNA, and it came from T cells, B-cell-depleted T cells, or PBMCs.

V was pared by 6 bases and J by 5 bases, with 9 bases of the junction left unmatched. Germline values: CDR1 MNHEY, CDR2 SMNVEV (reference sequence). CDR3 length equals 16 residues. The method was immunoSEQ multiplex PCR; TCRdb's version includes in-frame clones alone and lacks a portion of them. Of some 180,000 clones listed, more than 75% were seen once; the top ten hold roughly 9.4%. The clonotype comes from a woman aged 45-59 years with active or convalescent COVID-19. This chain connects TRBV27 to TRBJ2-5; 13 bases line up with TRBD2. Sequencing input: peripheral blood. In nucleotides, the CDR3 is TGTGCCAGCAGCCCTAGGACTAGCGGGAGTGCGGAGACCCAGTACTTC. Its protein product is CASSPRTSGSAETQYF.